The 25 T cell receptor beta chains below all came from one sample that was sequenced in a study of cytomegalovirus exposure and HLA in healthy donors. Vbeta (60) and Jbeta (13) primers were used in the PCR. Some clones are missing from TCRdb's copy, which holds only in-frame ones; the method was immunoSEQ multiplex PCR. The data show tens of thousands of clones, 75% to 85% seen once. Input material: PBMCs. These receptors all stem from a man over 45 in good health and CMV-seropositive.

This rearrangement joins TRBV27 to TRBJ1-5, with a tentative D call TRBD1 (5 bases). The germline V gene has CDR1 MNHEY and CDR2 SMNVEV (reference sequence). The length of the CDR3 is 13 residues. Trimming removed 7 bases from V and 8 bases from J, with 15 bases in between. CDR3 nucleotides: TGTGCCAGCAAGGTCGCGTGGGGCGAGCCCCAGCATTTT. This sequence encodes CASKVAWGEPQHF.

The chain couples TRBV7-8 to TRBJ1-2, with 7 bases identical to TRBD1. J lost 4 bases, V lost 1 base, and 0 bases had no gene match. The germline CDR1 and CDR2 sequences are SGHVS and FQNEAQ. The length of the CDR3 is 13 residues. The CDR3 loop reads CASSLDRGYGYTF. The CDR3 coding sequence is TGTGCCAGCAGCTTAGACAGGGGCTATGGCTACACCTTC.

For the CDR3, the DNA is TGTGCCAGCAGCGGAGGGACGGAAGAGACCCAGTACTTC. Its protein product is CASSGGTEETQYF. The gene calls are TRBV7-9 and TRBJ2-5; weak D call: TRBD2 (6 bases). The CDR3 runs to 13 residues. Germline V gene lookup returns CDR1 SEHNR and CDR2 FQNEAQ (reference sequence). V shed 5 bases and J shed 3 bases, with 10 bases lying between them. The full variable domain, in which reference TRBV7-9 and TRBJ2-5 provide the parts outside the CDR3, is DTGVSQNPRHKITKRGQNVTFRCDPISEHNRLYWYRQTLGQGPEFLTYFQNEAQLEKSRLLSDRFSAERPKGSFSTLEIQRTEQGDSAMYLCASSGGTEETQYFGPGTRLLVL.

The genes are TRBV7-8 and TRBJ2-7; TRBD2 aligns across 7 bases. V was clipped by 4 bases and J by 0 bases; unmatched bases: 6. This CDR3 comprises 15 residues. CDR1 is SGHVS and CDR2 is FQNEAQ in the germline V gene. The CDR3 sequence: CASSSNGLVSYEQYF. The CDR3 region has the DNA TGTGCCAGCAGCTCAAATGGACTAGTCTCCTACGAGCAGTACTTC.

This clone was counted a few times. The chain links TRBV19 to TRBJ2-1, with 11 bases fitting TRBD2. This CDR3 is 17 amino acids long. The germline V gene encodes CDR1 LNHDA and CDR2 SQIVND (reference sequence). J was trimmed by 0 bases and V by 5 bases; bases with no gene match: 6. The CDR3 DNA reads TGTGCCAGTAGTTCGGGACTAGCGGAGAACTCCTACAATGAGCAGTTCTTC. This encodes CASSSGLAENSYNEQFF. Complete variable domain (other parts from reference TRBV19 and TRBJ2-1): DGGITQSPKYLFRKEGQNVTLSCEQNLNHDAMYWYRQDPGQGLRLIYYSQIVNDFQKGDIAEGYSVSREKKESFPLTVTSAQKNPTAFYLCASSSGLAENSYNEQFFGPGTRLTVL.

A note on this clone: Given a far larger clone just one base away, this is likely a sequencing read error. This chain connects TRBV5-6 to TRBJ2-1; 12 bases match TRBD2. The CDR3 runs to 18 residues. V lost 1 base and J lost 6; bases outside the gene matches: 11. CDR1 and CDR2 from the germline V gene are SGHDT and YYEEEE. The CDR3 coding sequence is TGTGCCAGCAGCTTGACTAGCGGGAGGCCAGGCTTTGCCAATGAGCAGTTCTTC. Its translation is CASSLTSGRPGFANEQFF. The full variable domain, its missing parts supplied by reference TRBV5-6 and TRBJ2-1, is DAGVTQSPTHLIKTRGQQVTLRCSPKSGHDTVSWYQQALGQGPQFIFQYYEEEERQRGNFPDRFSGHQFPNYSSELNVNALLLGDSALYLCASSLTSGRPGFANEQFFGPGTRLTVL.

J is TRBJ1-5 and V is TRBV30; possibly TRBD1 for D (6 bases). This CDR3 region has 15 residues. In germline, CDR1 is GTSNPN, CDR2 SVGIG (reference sequence). V dropped 2 bases and J dropped 3 bases, with 14 bases sitting between them. CDR3 loop: CAWSRGGFVNQPQHF. In nucleotides, the CDR3 is TGTGCCTGGAGTCGGGGGGGCTTTGTCAATCAGCCCCAGCATTTT.

The rearrangement uses TRBV28 and TRBJ2-5; perhaps TRBD1 as D (6 bases). Germline V gene data show CDR1 as MDHEN and CDR2 as SYDVKM. The germline V and J ends were trimmed by 5 bases and 4 bases, with 14 bases remaining between them. This CDR3 has 14 amino acids. DNA of the CDR3: TGTGCCAGCAGTCCAAGAGGCAGGGGAGAGACCCAGTACTTC. Its translation: CASSPRGRGETQYF.

The chain links TRBV9 to TRBJ1-3, with a possible D match to TRBD1 (5 bases). CDR1 is SGDLS and CDR2 is YYNGEE in the germline V gene. The CDR3 spans 16 residues. The V end was cut by 4 bases, the J end by 2 bases, with 16 bases between. CDR3 sequence reads: CASSPQTAGTGNTIYF. In nucleotides, the CDR3 is TGTGCCAGCAGCCCCCAGACAGCGGGAACTGGAAACACCATATATTTT. The complete variable domain, with remaining parts taken from reference TRBV9 and TRBJ1-3, reads DSGVTQTPKHLITATGQRVTLRCSPRSGDLSVYWYQQSLDQGLQFLIQYYNGEERAKGNILERFSAQQFPDLHSELNLSSLELGDSALYFCASSPQTAGTGNTIYFGEGSWLTVV.

This clone was counted a single time. The genes are TRBV6-5 and TRBJ2-7; a weak D match, TRBD1 (6 bases). V lost 2 bases and J 2 bases, leaving 10 bases between the germline ends. Germline loops: CDR1 MNHEY, CDR2 SVGAGI. This CDR3 is built from 14 residues. The CDR3 reads CASSYIQGPYEQYF. CDR3 nucleotide sequence: TGTGCCAGCAGTTACATACAGGGACCCTACGAGCAGTACTTC.

This clone has only one observation. J is TRBJ2-5 and V is TRBV7-2, with D possibly TRBD2 on 6 matching bases. V shed 7 bases and J shed 2 bases, with 17 bases lying between them. The CDR3 runs 15 residues. Germline V CDR1 and CDR2: SGHTA, FQGNSA. The CDR3 bases are TGTGCCAGCACCCAGAGGGCGGGGCTACAAGAGACCCAGTACTTC. Encoded protein: CASTQRAGLQETQYF.

The chain is built from TRBV27 and TRBJ2-1; 8 nucleotides line up with TRBD2. Per germline, CDR1 MNHEY and CDR2 SMNVEV (reference sequence). V trimming: 6 bases; J trimming: 4 bases; junction bases outside the gene matches: 11. This CDR3 is 16 amino acids long. CDR3 sequence reads: CASSPPRLAFYNEQFF. The CDR3 coding sequence is TGTGCCAGCAGCCCCCCCCGACTAGCGTTTTACAATGAGCAGTTCTTC.

The chain recombines TRBV2 with TRBJ2-2; TRBD1 agrees at 7 bases. Germline CDR1 and CDR2: SNHLY and FYNNEI. This CDR3 comprises 14 residues. Trimming removed 6 bases from V and 3 bases from J; junction bases left unmatched: 4. CDR3 bases: TGTGCCAGCAGCGGGACAGATTACACCGGGGAGCTGTTTTTT. Translation gives CASSGTDYTGELFF.

This clone occurred once. The V and J genes are TRBV5-4 and TRBJ2-1; D is ambiguous. Germline CDR1 SGHNT, CDR2 YYREEE (reference sequence). V dropped 0 bases and J dropped 10 bases, with 14 bases sitting between them. This CDR3 region has 14 residues. The DNA for the CDR3 is TGTGCCAGCAGCTTGGGGTCAGGATCCTACGAGCAGTTCTTC. It translates to CASSLGSGSYEQFF.

On this clone itself: The junction and the germline gene differ at one end; a read error may be behind it. The rearrangement uses TRBV5-1 and TRBJ1-2; 10 nucleotides align to TRBD1. Per germline, CDR1 SGHRS and CDR2 YFSETQ. The CDR3 runs 14 residues. Here the CDR3 reads CASSLSGTGESYSF. Here the CDR3 DNA reads TGCGCCAGCAGCTTGTCCGGGACAGGGGAAAGCTACTCCTTC.

This chain's CDR3 is CASSQEVAGGYNEQFF. In DNA, the CDR3 is TGCGCCAGCAGCCAAGAGGTCGCGGGGGGATACAATGAGCAGTTCTTC. V usage is TRBV4-1 and J usage is TRBJ2-1; 8 bases line up with TRBD2. This CDR3 contains 16 residues. Germline loops: CDR1 MGHRA, CDR2 YSYEKL. Losses at the gene ends were 0 bases for V and 4 bases for J; bases not matched to a gene: 5.

This sequence joins TRBV5-8 and TRBJ1-4; 8 bases map to TRBD1. Germline V gene data show CDR1 as SGHTS and CDR2 as YDEGEE. This CDR3 contains 14 residues. V gave up 7 bases and J gave up 7 bases; unmatched junction bases: 9. CDR3: CASFWGRGPEKLFF. CDR3 DNA: TGTGCCAGCTTCTGGGGCAGGGGGCCTGAAAAACTGTTTTTT.

There are a few counts of this clone. The rearrangement joins TRBV10-3 to TRBJ1-2, with 10 bases matching TRBD1. V was clipped by 6 bases and J by 5 bases; unmatched bases: 6. CDR1 is ENHRY, CDR2 SYGVKD, per germline. The CDR3 length is 14 residues. CDR3 in DNA: TGTGCCATCAGCCGACAGGGGGCGGGGTATGGCTACACCTTC. This gives the protein CAISRQGAGYGYTF.

V and J are TRBV7-2 and TRBJ2-1; D is undetermined. Trimming took 5 bases from V and 7 from J, leaving 12 bases between them. Germline lookup yields CDR1 SGHTA and CDR2 FQGNSA. The CDR3 totals 13 residues. The CDR3 reads CASSAQTVNEQFF. CDR3 DNA: TGTGCCAGCAGCGCCCAGACTGTGAATGAGCAGTTCTTC.

The CDR3 DNA reads as TGTGCCAGCTCACCTAACAGGGGGCAAGATCAGCCCCAGCATTTT. Translating gives CASSPNRGQDQPQHF. The chain employs TRBV18 and TRBJ1-5; TRBD1 matches at 9 bases. Germline V CDR1 and CDR2: KGHSH, LQKENI. V was pared by 3 bases and J by 5 bases, with 5 bases of the junction left unmatched. CDR3 size: 15 residues.

On this clone itself: One end of the junction is discordant with germline, which a read error may explain. For the CDR3, the DNA is TGTGCCAGCAGTTTGGCGCCTATAGCAGGGTATTACAATGCGCAGTTCTTC. Translation gives CASSLAPIAGYYNAQFF. The chain couples TRBV28 to TRBJ2-3, with D maybe TRBD1 (5 bases). The end of the DNA is better explained by TRBJ2-1, so the J call may be wrong. Germline V gives CDR1 MDHEN, CDR2 SYDVKM. This CDR3 has 17 residues.

Here the CDR3 DNA reads TGCGCCAGCAGACAGAGTTCCTACAATGAGCAGTTCTTC. Its translation is CASRQSSYNEQFF. The chain is built from TRBV4-1 and TRBJ2-1; the D is unclear. Germline V gene sequence: CDR1 MGHRA, CDR2 YSYEKL. Between the trimmed V and J ends, which lost 6 bases and 1 base, there was a span of 7 bases. There are 13 residues in the CDR3.

The rearrangement uses TRBV30 and TRBJ2-5; possibly TRBD2 for D (6 bases). The CDR3 sequence is 16 residues long. Trimming took 0 bases from V and 6 from J, leaving 20 bases between them. The germline gives CDR1 GTSNPN, CDR2 SVGIG (reference sequence). CDR3 nucleotides: TGTGCCTGGAGTGTTATAGGCGGGAATTATCTTAAGACCCAGTACTTC. It encodes CAWSVIGGNYLKTQYF.

This chain links TRBV4-3 with TRBJ1-5, with D hard to call. V was clipped by 0 bases and J by 4 bases, with 10 bases between them. The CDR3 spans 15 residues. Germline CDR1 LGHNA, CDR2 YSLEER. The CDR3 nucleotides read TGCGCCAGCAGCCAAGAACCAGGTCTTAATCAGCCCCAGCATTTT. Translating it yields CASSQEPGLNQPQHF.

The table lists this clone with a few counts. V gene TRBV4-1 combines with J gene TRBJ2-6, with TRBD1 matching 10 bases. The CDR3 extends over 17 amino acids. Germline CDR1 reads MGHRA; CDR2 reads YSYEKL. V lost 3 bases to trimming and J lost 1 base; unmatched junction nucleotides: 3. CDR3 DNA sequence: TGCGCCAGCAGCCAGTTGGACAGGGGGTCTGGGGCCAACGTCCTGACTTTC. Translated: CASSQLDRGSGANVLTF.